The 15 T cell receptor beta chains listed next were all sequenced from one sample in a study of shared clonotypes between healthy human individuals. Positive CCR7 selection of CD45RO-negative cells yielded the naive CD8 cells, and terminally differentiated effector memory CD45RA+ cells were excluded. Repertoires were generated with immunoSEQ multiplex PCR, while TCRdb's copy carries only in-frame clones and drops some. The data hold 1.5 million to 2.5 million clones, with around 96% observed a single time. Sequenced material: naive CD8+ T cells sorted from blood. These receptors were taken from a man aged 18 to 35 in good health.

The V call is TRBV5-1, the J call TRBJ2-3; 8 bases align to TRBD2. The CDR3 is made up of 16 amino acids. Germline V gene sequence: CDR1 SGHRS, CDR2 YFSETQ. Trimming removed 0 bases from V and 0 bases from J; junction bases left unmatched: 3. CDR3 amino acids: CASSLAGGISTDTQYF. The CDR3 DNA sequence: TGCGCCAGCAGCTTGGCGGGAGGGATTAGCACAGATACGCAGTATTTT.

This chain connects TRBV19 to TRBJ1-6; 7 positions agree with TRBD1. The CDR3 sequence is 17 residues long. Germline assignment: CDR1 LNHDA and CDR2 SQIVND (reference sequence). Losses at the gene ends were 4 bases for V and 0 bases for J; bases not matched to a gene: 6. The CDR3 nucleotides are TGTGCCAGTAGTACACTGACAGGGAGCTCCTATAATTCACCCCTCCACTTT. This sequence encodes CASSTLTGSSYNSPLHF.

V is TRBV28 and J is TRBJ2-2; 8 bases are a match to TRBD1. V was pared by 7 bases and J by 1 base, with 5 bases of the junction left unmatched. From germline, CDR1 is MDHEN and CDR2 SYDVKM. This CDR3 has 15 residues. The CDR3 reads CASNPGQENTGELFF. The CDR3 DNA reads TGTGCCAGCAACCCGGGACAGGAGAACACCGGGGAGCTGTTTTTT.

The chain employs TRBV27 and TRBJ2-7, with 7 bases lining up with TRBD2. This CDR3 comprises 15 residues. V shed 6 bases and J 3 bases; nucleotides not matched to a gene: 11. The germline gives CDR1 MNHEY, CDR2 SMNVEV (reference sequence). CDR3 sequence reads: CASREGGAYYYEQYF. The CDR3 nucleotides are TGTGCCAGCAGGGAGGGAGGGGCATATTACTACGAGCAGTACTTC.

This clone was detected a few times. The CDR3 sequence: CASSNPYRDRRYQPQHF. The CDR3 nucleotides read TGCGCCAGCAGTAACCCATACCGGGACAGGCGGTATCAGCCCCAGCATTTT. The J gene is TRBJ1-5, the V gene TRBV10-1; TRBD1 matches at 8 bases. Germline CDR1 WNHNN, CDR2 SYGVQD (reference sequence). The CDR3 extends over 17 amino acids. V dropped 5 bases and J dropped 5; count of bases not matched to a gene: 14.

The chain couples TRBV27 to TRBJ2-3; D unclear. Germline CDR1 reads MNHEY; CDR2 reads SMNVEV (reference sequence). V lost 6 bases and J lost 4, with 11 bases in between. The CDR3 runs to 13 residues. The CDR3 nucleotides read TGTGCCAGCAGCCCACTCATGCCAGATACGCAGTATTTT. Translating it yields CASSPLMPDTQYF.

This clone was detected only a few times. The V and J genes are TRBV2 and TRBJ2-7, with 7 bases identical to TRBD1. Looked up from germline, CDR1 is SNHLY and CDR2 is FYNNEI. CDR3 length: 12 residues. V was pared by 8 bases and J by 3 bases, with 4 bases of the junction left unmatched. CDR3 in amino acids: CASGQDSYEQYF. The CDR3 DNA reads TGTGCCAGCGGACAGGACAGCTACGAGCAGTACTTC.

The chain has TRBV30 and TRBJ1-4; D unresolved. Germline loops: CDR1 GTSNPN, CDR2 SVGIG (reference sequence). Trimming removed 5 bases at V and 11 bases at J, with 15 bases between. The CDR3 extends over 12 amino acids. The CDR3 sequence is CAWDPPGDKLFF. The CDR3 region has the DNA TGTGCCTGGGACCCACCCGGAGACAAACTGTTTTTT.

The chain links TRBV27 to TRBJ2-5; 13 bases are shared with TRBD2. V dropped 5 bases and J dropped 3; count of bases not matched to a gene: 12. Germline-derived CDR1 and CDR2 are MNHEY and SMNVEV (reference sequence). This CDR3 region has 18 residues. The CDR3 reads CASSPLSWTSGSKETQYF. The CDR3 DNA is TGTGCCAGCAGTCCCCTATCCTGGACTAGCGGGAGTAAAGAGACCCAGTACTTC.

The chain uses TRBV5-1 and TRBJ1-6; 10 bases align to TRBD1. With V trimmed by 2 bases and J by 1 base, 9 bases remained unmatched. The V gene's germline CDR1 is SGHRS and CDR2 YFSETQ. The CDR3 contains 19 residues. CDR3 amino acids: CASSLTGTGEESYNSPLHF. The CDR3 DNA reads TGCGCCAGCAGCTTAACCGGGACAGGGGAGGAGTCCTATAATTCACCCCTCCACTTT.

This chain links TRBV6-1 with TRBJ1-2; 10 positions agree with TRBD1. Germline CDR1 is MNHNS and CDR2 is SASEGT. V lost 5 bases to trimming and J lost 4 bases; unmatched junction nucleotides: 4. The CDR3 is 14 amino acids. CDR3: CASSPGQGGYGYTF. The CDR3 DNA is TGTGCCAGCAGTCCCGGACAGGGGGGCTATGGCTACACCTTC.

This chain connects TRBV6-1 to TRBJ2-2, with unresolved D. This CDR3 has 15 residues. Between the trimmed V and J ends, which lost 2 bases and 4 bases, there was a span of 11 bases. Germline CDR1 and CDR2: MNHNS and SASEGT. This CDR3 reads CASSEPAVFTGELFF. CDR3 sequence (DNA): TGTGCCAGCAGTGAACCCGCGGTTTTCACCGGGGAGCTGTTTTTT.

The J gene is TRBJ1-2, the V gene TRBV10-2, with D tentatively TRBD1 (5 bases). In germline, CDR1 is WSHSY, CDR2 SAAADI. The length of the CDR3 is 14 residues. Trimming pared 0 bases from V and 8 bases from J, leaving 13 bases between. DNA for the CDR3: TGCGCCAGCAGTGAGTCGACTCCCTGGGACGGCTACACCTTC. This encodes CASSESTPWDGYTF.

The V gene is TRBV9, the J gene TRBJ2-1; no clear D. Germline lookup yields CDR1 SGDLS and CDR2 YYNGEE. This CDR3 contains 14 residues. Trimming removed 4 bases at V and 7 bases at J, with 15 bases between. In DNA form, the CDR3 reads TGTGCCAGCAGCCCGTACTCATCTTGGAATGAGCAGTTCTTC. The encoded protein is CASSPYSSWNEQFF.

The gene calls are TRBV18 and TRBJ2-5, with TRBD1 identical over 7 bases. The CDR3 is 14 amino acids. Germline CDR1 reads KGHSH; CDR2 reads LQKENI. The junction had 4 bases not matched to a gene; V was cut back by 4 bases and J by 2 bases. CDR3 in amino acids: CASSLLQGQETQYF. The CDR3 DNA reads TGTGCCAGCTCACTTCTACAGGGGCAAGAGACCCAGTACTTC.